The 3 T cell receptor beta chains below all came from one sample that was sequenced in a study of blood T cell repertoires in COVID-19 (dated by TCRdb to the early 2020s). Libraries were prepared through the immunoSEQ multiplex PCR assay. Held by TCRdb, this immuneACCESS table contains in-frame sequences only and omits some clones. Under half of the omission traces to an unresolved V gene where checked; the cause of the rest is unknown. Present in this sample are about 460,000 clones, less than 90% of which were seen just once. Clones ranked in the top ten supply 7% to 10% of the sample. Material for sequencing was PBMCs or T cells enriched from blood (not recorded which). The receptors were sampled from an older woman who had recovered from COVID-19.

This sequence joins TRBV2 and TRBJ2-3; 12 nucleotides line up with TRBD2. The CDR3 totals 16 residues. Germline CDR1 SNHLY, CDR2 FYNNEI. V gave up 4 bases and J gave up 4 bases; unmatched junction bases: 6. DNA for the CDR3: TGTGCCAGCAGTGTATCTAGCGGGGGGGCCGCAGATACGCAGTATTTT. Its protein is CASSVSSGGAADTQYF.

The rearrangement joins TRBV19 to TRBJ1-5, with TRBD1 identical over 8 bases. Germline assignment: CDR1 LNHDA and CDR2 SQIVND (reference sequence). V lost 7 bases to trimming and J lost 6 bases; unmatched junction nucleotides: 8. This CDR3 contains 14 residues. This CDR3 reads CASIRTGLGQPQHF. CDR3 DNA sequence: TGTGCCAGTATTAGGACAGGGTTAGGTCAGCCCCAGCATTTT.

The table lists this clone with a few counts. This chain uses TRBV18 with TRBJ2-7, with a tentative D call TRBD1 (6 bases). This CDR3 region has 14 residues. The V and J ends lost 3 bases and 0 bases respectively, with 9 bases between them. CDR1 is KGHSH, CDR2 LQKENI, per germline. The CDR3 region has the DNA TGTGCCAGCTCACCCAACAGGGACTCCTACGAGCAGTACTTC. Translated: CASSPNRDSYEQYF.